These 6 T cell receptor beta chains were all obtained from the same sample, sequenced in a study of blood T cell repertoires in COVID-19. TCRdb's copy holds only in-frame clones and misses some; the assay was immunoSEQ multiplex PCR. The sample contains fewer than 300,000 clones, 83% of which appear only once. Sequencing used peripheral blood. These TCRs come from a woman aged 70-85 years with active or convalescent COVID-19.

This clone was observed a handful of times. The chain has TRBV27 and TRBJ1-2; maybe TRBD1 (5 bases). Trimming removed 4 bases from V and 4 bases from J, with 10 bases in between. Germline assignment: CDR1 MNHEY and CDR2 SMNVEV (reference sequence). The CDR3 covers 13 residues. The CDR3 spells CASSWGGGYGYTF. The CDR3 DNA sequence: TGTGCCAGCAGTTGGGGCGGGGGCTATGGCTACACCTTC.

V and J are TRBV19 and TRBJ1-1, with a weak D call TRBD1 (6 bases). Germline assignment: CDR1 LNHDA and CDR2 SQIVND (reference sequence). The CDR3 length is 13 residues. Trimming cost V 6 bases and J 5 bases, with 13 bases left between them. In DNA form, the CDR3 reads TGTGCCAGTAGGAATAGGGGGGGAACTGAAGCTTTCTTT. This sequence encodes CASRNRGGTEAFF. The whole variable domain, filled in from reference TRBV19 and TRBJ1-1, reads DGGITQSPKYLFRKEGQNVTLSCEQNLNHDAMYWYRQDPGQGLRLIYYSQIVNDFQKGDIAEGYSVSREKKESFPLTVTSAQKNPTAFYLCASRNRGGTEAFFGQGTRLTVV.

The chain couples TRBV5-6 to TRBJ2-7, with D possibly matching TRBD1 (6 bases). The CDR3 sequence is 12 residues long. Germline V lookup: CDR1 SGHDT, CDR2 YYEEEE. V was shortened by 3 bases and J by 6 bases, with 10 bases between the two germline ends. This CDR3 is CASSSGQSEQYF. The CDR3 DNA reads as TGTGCCAGCAGCTCTGGACAGTCCGAGCAGTACTTC.

This chain uses TRBV29-1 with TRBJ1-1; D not certain. From germline, CDR1 is SQVTM and CDR2 ANQGSEA. The CDR3 covers 10 residues. Between the trimmed V and J ends, which lost 5 bases and 4 bases, there was a span of 5 bases. Written as DNA, the CDR3 is TGCAGCGTTCAGATCACTGAAGCTTTCTTT. This codes for CSVQITEAFF.

A few counts support this clone. The chain combines TRBV7-9 with TRBJ2-1; TRBD1 aligns across 7 bases. This CDR3 contains 18 residues. Germline-derived CDR1 and CDR2 are SEHNR and FQNEAQ (reference sequence). Trimming cost V 5 bases and J 7 bases; bases outside gene matches: 20. CDR3 coding DNA: TGTGCCAGCAGCCCCACGAACGACAGGGCGAAAGCAAGGAATGAGCAGTTCTTC. Protein: CASSPTNDRAKARNEQFF.

The chain joins TRBV6-6 to TRBJ1-1; TRBD1 matches at 10 bases. Germline V gene lookup returns CDR1 MNHNY and CDR2 SVGAGI (reference sequence). V trimming: 5 bases; J trimming: 11 bases; junction bases outside the gene matches: 14. CDR3 size: 15 residues. The CDR3 DNA reads as TGTGCCAGCAGTACCCGGGACAGGGGTTTGGGTAGCGCTTTCTTT. This gives the protein CASSTRDRGLGSAFF.